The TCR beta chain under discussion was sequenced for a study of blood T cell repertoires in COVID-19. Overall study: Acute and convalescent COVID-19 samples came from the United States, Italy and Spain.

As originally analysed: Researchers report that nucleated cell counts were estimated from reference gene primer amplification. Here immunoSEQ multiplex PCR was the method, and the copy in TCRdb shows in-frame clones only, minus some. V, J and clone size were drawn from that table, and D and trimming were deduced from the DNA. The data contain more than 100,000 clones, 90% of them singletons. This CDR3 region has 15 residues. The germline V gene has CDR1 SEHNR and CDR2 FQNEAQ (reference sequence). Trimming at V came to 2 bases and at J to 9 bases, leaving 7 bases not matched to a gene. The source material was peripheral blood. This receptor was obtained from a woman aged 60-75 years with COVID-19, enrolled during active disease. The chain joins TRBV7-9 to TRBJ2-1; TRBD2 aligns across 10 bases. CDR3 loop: CASSLRLAGVGEQFF. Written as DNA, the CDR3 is TGTGCCAGCAGCTTAAGGCTAGCGGGGGTAGGTGAGCAGTTCTTC. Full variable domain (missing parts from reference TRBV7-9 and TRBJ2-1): DTGVSQNPRHKITKRGQNVTFRCDPISEHNRLYWYRQTLGQGPEFLTYFQNEAQLEKSRLLSDRFSAERPKGSFSTLEIQRTEQGDSAMYLCASSLRLAGVGEQFFGPGTRLTVL.